This T cell receptor beta chain was sequenced during a study of cytomegalovirus exposure and HLA in healthy donors. The PCR ran on 60 Vbeta and 13 Jbeta primers. The protocol was immunoSEQ multiplex PCR, while the TCRdb copy is restricted to in-frame clones and leaves out a portion. The data hold around 150,000 clones, with about 85% observed a single time. This receptor was taken from a young man in good health and CMV-seropositive. The sequenced material came from PBMCs.

The CDR3: CASSLGTGDSEAFF. The CDR3 DNA follows: TGCGCCAGCAGCTTGGGGACAGGGGATTCTGAAGCTTTCTTT. The chain couples TRBV4-1 to TRBJ1-1, with 10 bases matching TRBD1. V trimming: 5 bases; J trimming: 6 bases; junction bases outside the gene matches: 6. Germline CDR1 is MGHRA and CDR2 is YSYEKL. This CDR3 contains 14 residues.